These T cell receptor beta chains were read from a single sample in a study of shared clonotypes between healthy human individuals. Measured with immunoSEQ multiplex PCR; TCRdb has only the in-frame clones, and not every one. Found here are 600,000 to 750,000 clones, approximately 79% of them singletons; the top ten hold about 2%. Sequencing used memory CD4+ T cells sorted from blood. The receptors shown here come from a woman aged 25 to 39 in good health. Each CDR3 is given with its conserved first and last residue. A D gene is named only where the DNA matches it firmly.

TRBJ1-1,TRBV28,-,CASITSGLQAFF
TRBJ2-2,TRBV5-1,TRBD1,CASSLVQGAAGELFF
TRBJ2-3,TRBV11-2,TRBD2,CASSSSGGADTQYF
TRBJ1-1,TRBV19,-,CASSMQGPLSTEAFF
TRBJ2-3,TRBV7-9,TRBD1,CASVEGAPTQYF
TRBJ2-7,TRBV2,TRBD1,CASSEGWGTGAYEQYF
TRBJ1-5,TRBV7-9,-,CASSTRTDSPQHF
TRBJ2-3,TRBV18,TRBD1,CASQDRTTDTQYF
TRBJ1-2,TRBV6-1,-,CASSRDLGYGYTF
TRBJ2-3,TRBV15,-,CATSRSIDGTDTQYF
TRBJ2-1,TRBV5-1,TRBD2,CASQPGTSGTGEQFF
TRBJ2-7,TRBV10-2,TRBD2,CASRTGTSGPPYEQYF
TRBJ2-7,TRBV2,TRBD1,CASTTPGGEQYF
TRBJ1-4,TRBV18,-,CASSRERTTNEKLFF
TRBJ1-3,TRBV5-1,-,CASSSGHAGNTIYF
TRBJ2-5,TRBV7-8,TRBD2,CASSARTSGSETQYF
TRBJ1-3,TRBV28,-,CASSGHPGNTIYF